These T cell receptor beta chains were read from a single sample in a study of beta chain features in type 1 diabetes. TCRdb's copy holds only in-frame clones and misses some; the assay was immunoSEQ multiplex PCR. This sample has fewer than 300,000 clones, with approximately 11% found just once. Sequenced input: naive CD4+ T cells from blood. These receptor sequences come from a man aged 25-45 years with type 1 diabetes. Both conserved end residues are part of each CDR3. A D gene is named only where the DNA matches it firmly. Clone size is shown for a subset of rows, as once, few, many or a class of expanded clone.

V gene: TRBV7-2; clone size: .; J gene: TRBJ2-1; CDR3 length: 18; D gene: TRBD2; CDR3 DNA: TGTGCCAGCAGCAAGCGCGGGGGGGCCTCAATCTCCTACAATGAGCAGTTCTTC; CDR3 protein: CASSKRGGASISYNEQFF
V gene: TRBV2; clone size: .; J gene: TRBJ1-2; CDR3 length: 15; D gene: .; CDR3 DNA: TGTGCCAGCACTCTTCGTTCGGGACAAAGCATTGGCTACACCTTC; CDR3 protein: CASTLRSGQSIGYTF
V gene: TRBV5-4; clone size: .; J gene: TRBJ2-1; CDR3 length: 17; D gene: TRBD2; CDR3 DNA: TGTGCCAGCAGCCCCGGGACTAGCGGGGGGGCGTGGAATGAGCAGTTCTTC; CDR3 protein: CASSPGTSGGAWNEQFF
V gene: TRBV5-6; clone size: .; J gene: TRBJ2-3; CDR3 length: 14; D gene: .; CDR3 DNA: TGTGCCAGCAGCTTGGGCGGGGGCACAGATACGCAGTATTTT; CDR3 protein: CASSLGGGTDTQYF
V gene: TRBV11-1; clone size: .; J gene: TRBJ2-1; CDR3 length: 15; D gene: TRBD1; CDR3 DNA: TGTGCCAGCAGACTTGACAGGGGCCCCTTCAATGAGCAGTTCTTC; CDR3 protein: CASRLDRGPFNEQFF
V gene: TRBV11-1; clone size: .; J gene: TRBJ2-7; CDR3 length: 13; D gene: .; CDR3 DNA: TGTGCCAGCAGCTTAAGGGAGGCCCTCGAGCAGTACTTC; CDR3 protein: CASSLREALEQYF
V gene: TRBV7-2; clone size: .; J gene: TRBJ1-3; CDR3 length: 15; D gene: .; CDR3 DNA: TGTGCCAGCTTTTTAGGGGGGGCCTTTGGAAACACCATATATTTT; CDR3 protein: CASFLGGAFGNTIYF
V gene: TRBV29-1; clone size: .; J gene: TRBJ1-5; CDR3 length: 13; D gene: .; CDR3 DNA: TGCAGCGTTGGGCAGGGGTCGGGGGGGCCCCAGCATTTT; CDR3 protein: CSVGQGSGGPQHF
V gene: TRBV2; clone size: .; J gene: TRBJ1-5; CDR3 length: 14; D gene: .; CDR3 DNA: TGTGCCAGCAGTGTACAGGGCTACTATCAGCCCCAGCATTTT; CDR3 protein: CASSVQGYYQPQHF
V gene: TRBV5-6; clone size: .; J gene: TRBJ2-7; CDR3 length: 12; D gene: TRBD1; CDR3 DNA: TGTGCCAGCAGCTTGGGACAGGGCAAGCAGTACTTC; CDR3 protein: CASSLGQGKQYF
V gene: TRBV5-1; clone size: .; J gene: TRBJ2-6; CDR3 length: 16; D gene: .; CDR3 DNA: TGCGCCAGCAGCCCGGAGGCGGCGTCGGGGGCCAACGTCCTGACTTTC; CDR3 protein: CASSPEAASGANVLTF
V gene: TRBV15; clone size: few; J gene: TRBJ2-1; CDR3 length: 16; D gene: TRBD2; CDR3 DNA: TGTGCCACCAGCGGAAGGGCGGGGGGGATCTACAATGAGCAGTTCTTC; CDR3 protein: CATSGRAGGIYNEQFF
V gene: TRBV28; clone size: .; J gene: TRBJ2-1; CDR3 length: 16; D gene: TRBD2; CDR3 DNA: TGTGCCAGCAGGCGTGGACTAGGGGAGATATTCAATGAGCAGTTCTTC; CDR3 protein: CASRRGLGEIFNEQFF
V gene: TRBV18; clone size: .; J gene: TRBJ2-1; CDR3 length: 15; D gene: TRBD2; CDR3 DNA: TGTGCCAGCTCACGGGGGACTAGCGGGGCCAATGAGCAGTTCTTC; CDR3 protein: CASSRGTSGANEQFF
V gene: TRBV5-1; clone size: .; J gene: TRBJ2-3; CDR3 length: 17; D gene: TRBD2; CDR3 DNA: TGCGCCAGCAGCCCGCTAGCGGGGGCCATAAGCACAGATACGCAGTATTTT; CDR3 protein: CASSPLAGAISTDTQYF
V gene: TRBV14; clone size: few; J gene: TRBJ1-2; CDR3 length: 14; D gene: .; CDR3 DNA: TGTGCCAGCAGCCGGGACTCTTTAAACTATGGCTACACCTTC; CDR3 protein: CASSRDSLNYGYTF
V gene: TRBV28; clone size: few; J gene: TRBJ1-6; CDR3 length: 14; D gene: .; CDR3 DNA: TGTGCCAGCAGTCCCCCTCCACACAATTCACCCCTCCACTTT; CDR3 protein: CASSPPPHNSPLHF
V gene: TRBV5-6; clone size: few; J gene: TRBJ1-5; CDR3 length: 14; D gene: .; CDR3 DNA: TGTGCCAGCAGCTTCCTGGGGGCGGGTCAGCCCCAGCATTTT; CDR3 protein: CASSFLGAGQPQHF
V gene: TRBV13; clone size: few; J gene: TRBJ2-6; CDR3 length: 16; D gene: TRBD2; CDR3 DNA: TGTGCCAGCAGCTTACCGGGGGGCTCTGGGGCCAACGTCCTGACTTTC; CDR3 protein: CASSLPGGSGANVLTF
V gene: TRBV4-1; clone size: few; J gene: TRBJ2-4; CDR3 length: 15; D gene: .; CDR3 DNA: TGCGCCAGCAGCCAAGGAACAGGGGCCAAAAACATTCAGTACTTC; CDR3 protein: CASSQGTGAKNIQYF
V gene: TRBV7-2; clone size: .; J gene: TRBJ1-6; CDR3 length: 13; D gene: TRBD1; CDR3 DNA: TGTGCCAGCAGCCCAGGACAGGGCCTACCCCTCCACTTT; CDR3 protein: CASSPGQGLPLHF
V gene: TRBV11-2; clone size: few; J gene: TRBJ2-5; CDR3 length: 14; D gene: TRBD2; CDR3 DNA: TGTGCCAGCAGCTTCGGGGGGGGAAGCGAGACCCAGTACTTC; CDR3 protein: CASSFGGGSETQYF
V gene: TRBV6-6; clone size: .; J gene: TRBJ1-5; CDR3 length: 15; D gene: TRBD1; CDR3 DNA: TGTGCCAGCAGTTTCACTCCGGGACAGGGCGGGCCCCAGCATTTT; CDR3 protein: CASSFTPGQGGPQHF
V gene: TRBV6-6; clone size: .; J gene: TRBJ1-1; CDR3 length: 13; D gene: .; CDR3 DNA: TGTGCCAGCAGCCCCCCACCCGGCACTGAAGCTTTCTTT; CDR3 protein: CASSPPPGTEAFF
V gene: TRBV10-3; clone size: few; J gene: TRBJ1-2; CDR3 length: 13; D gene: .; CDR3 DNA: TGTGCCATCAGTGACGAACACAGAAATGGCTACACCTTC; CDR3 protein: CAISDEHRNGYTF